The 22 T cell receptor beta chains in this list originate from one sample, sequenced in a study of control samples from healthy donors and cancer patients. Using immunoSEQ multiplex PCR, the repertoire was profiled, and TCRdb retains in-frame clones only, with some absent. The repertoire has 350,000 to 450,000 clones, approximately 90% of them found once; the top ten carry around 6.5%. Sequences were obtained from PBMCs. Receptors originate from a man in his forties with head and neck cancer.

The gene calls are TRBV27 and TRBJ2-7; 11 bases line up with TRBD2. The V and J ends lost 6 bases and 0 bases, in that order; junction bases with no gene match: 10. This CDR3 spans 17 amino acids. Germline V CDR1 and CDR2: MNHEY, SMNVEV (reference sequence). CDR3: CASRRGLAERSSYEQYF. CDR3 DNA: TGTGCCAGCAGGCGGGGACTAGCGGAAAGGAGCTCCTACGAGCAGTACTTC.

This clone is a singleton in its sample. V is TRBV3-1 (or the pseudogene TRBV3-2) and J is TRBJ2-2; 8 bases match TRBD1. This CDR3 comprises 16 residues. V gave up 9 bases and J gave up 1 base; unmatched junction bases: 10. Germline V gives CDR1 LGHDT, CDR2 YNNKEL (reference sequence). The DNA of the CDR3 is TGTGCCAGTAACCCCGAAGGACAGGGGAACACCGGGGAGCTGTTTTTT. Protein: CASNPEGQGNTGELFF.

J is TRBJ1-2 and V is TRBV27; 7 bases align to TRBD1. V shed 2 bases, J shed 3 bases, and the junction held 3 bases outside the gene matches. CDR3 length: 14 residues. Per the germline V gene, CDR1 is MNHEY and CDR2 is SMNVEV (reference sequence). This CDR3 is CASSLRGGDYGYTF. The CDR3 region has the DNA TGTGCCAGCAGTTTAAGAGGGGGCGACTATGGCTACACCTTC.

CDR3 region: CASSYSINSISYEQYF. The CDR3 nucleotides are TGTGCCAGCAGTTACTCGATTAACAGTATAAGCTACGAGCAGTACTTC. The chain has TRBV6-6 and TRBJ2-7, with D uncertain. The CDR3 length is 16 residues. Germline V gives CDR1 MNHNY, CDR2 SVGAGI (reference sequence). V lost 0 bases and J lost 3, with 15 bases in between.

The rearrangement links TRBV5-8 to TRBJ1-5; D is perhaps TRBD1 (6 bases). The CDR3 has 17 amino acids. The germline V gene encodes CDR1 SGHTS and CDR2 YDEGEE. V lost 0 bases, J lost 1 base, and 14 bases lay in between. CDR3 nucleotide sequence: TGTGCCAGCAGCTTGGGGGGGGGCAGGGCGAGCAATCAGCCCCAGCATTTT. Protein: CASSLGGGRASNQPQHF.

The chain has TRBV4-1 and TRBJ2-7; D is unresolved. The CDR3 loop spans 15 amino acids. V was clipped by 1 base and J by 2 bases, with 12 bases between them. Germline V lookup: CDR1 MGHRA, CDR2 YSYEKL. Here the CDR3 reads CASSQARTVAYEQYF. CDR3 bases: TGCGCCAGCAGCCAAGCCCGGACGGTGGCCTACGAGCAGTACTTC.

The J gene is TRBJ2-3, the V gene TRBV11-3, with TRBD2 matching 9 bases. V was pared by 3 bases and J by 2 bases, with 9 bases of the junction left unmatched. There are 17 residues in the CDR3. Germline V gene data show CDR1 as SGHNT and CDR2 as YENEEA. CDR3 loop: CASSLGRGGGNTDTQYF. CDR3 DNA: TGTGCCAGCAGCTTGGGTCGCGGGGGGGGAAACACAGATACGCAGTATTTT.

The table lists this clone with a few counts. At the DNA level, this CDR3 is encoded by other sequences in the same sample as well. The rearrangement joins TRBV11-2 to TRBJ1-1; D unclear. Germline loops: CDR1 SGHAT, CDR2 FQNNGV. CDR3 length equals 12 residues. The V end lost 0 bases, the J end lost 6 bases, and 5 bases lay between the germline ends. The CDR3 loop is CASSLDRAEAFF. In DNA, the CDR3 is TGTGCCAGCAGCTTAGATCGGGCTGAAGCTTTCTTT.

The chain recombines TRBV30 with TRBJ2-1; 8 nucleotides match TRBD1. Germline V gives CDR1 GTSNPN, CDR2 SVGIG (reference sequence). CDR3 size: 13 residues. With 1 base clipped from V and 7 bases from J, the junction kept 3 bases outside the gene matches. The CDR3 here is CAWSGDRMNEQFF. The CDR3 nucleotides are TGTGCCTGGAGTGGGGACAGGATGAATGAGCAGTTCTTC.

This sequence joins TRBV30 and TRBJ1-1, with 8 bases aligning to TRBD1. The CDR3 loop spans 12 amino acids. Germline V gene data show CDR1 as GTSNPN and CDR2 as SVGIG (reference sequence). Losses at the gene ends were 8 bases for V and 5 bases for J; bases not matched to a gene: 7. Here the CDR3 DNA reads TGTGCCCGTCGACAGGGGAGGACTGAAGCTTTCTTT. It encodes CARRQGRTEAFF. Full variable domain (outside the CDR3, taken from reference TRBV30 and TRBJ1-1): SQTIHQWPATLVQPVGSPLSLECTVEGTSNPNLYWYRQAAGRGLQLLFYSVGIGQISSEVPQNLSASRPQDRQFILSSKKLLLSDSGFYLCARRQGRTEAFFGQGTRLTVV.

The chain carries TRBV4-2 and TRBJ2-7; tentative D call: TRBD2 (6 bases). CDR1 and CDR2 from the germline V gene are LGHNA and YNFKEQ. This CDR3 spans 15 amino acids. V gave up 4 bases and J gave up 5 bases, with 18 bases separating them. The CDR3 loop is CASSPTNGGSNEQYF. The CDR3 coding sequence is TGTGCCAGCAGCCCGACAAACGGGGGTAGTAACGAGCAGTACTTC.

The count of this clone is one. The chain couples TRBV4-3 to TRBJ1-1, with D possibly being TRBD1 (5 bases). Germline V gene data show CDR1 as LGHNA and CDR2 as YSLEER. The V gene lost 4 bases and the J gene lost 1 base, with 16 bases spanning the gap. The CDR3 length is 16 residues. The CDR3 loop is CASSRFWGAENTEAFF. The CDR3 DNA sequence: TGCGCCAGCAGCCGGTTCTGGGGCGCGGAGAACACTGAAGCTTTCTTT.

The genes are TRBV11-2 and TRBJ2-5; 12 bases are a match to TRBD2. Germline V gene sequence: CDR1 SGHAT, CDR2 FQNNGV. The J segment lost 5 bases and the V segment lost 4 bases, leaving 11 bases of the junction unmatched. This CDR3 is 17 amino acids long. CDR3: CASSSRLAGAFGETQYF. The CDR3 DNA sequence: TGTGCCAGCAGCTCAAGACTAGCGGGGGCCTTCGGGGAGACCCAGTACTTC.

V and J are TRBV3-1 (or the pseudogene TRBV3-2) and TRBJ1-2; 9 bases align to TRBD1. The germline V gene encodes CDR1 LGHDT and CDR2 YNNKEL (reference sequence). This CDR3 has 17 amino acids. Unmatched junction bases numbered 8, after V lost 3 bases and J lost 0 bases. The chain's CDR3 is CASSQHPGTGSNYGYTF. CDR3 DNA: TGTGCCAGCAGCCAGCACCCCGGGACAGGGTCTAACTATGGCTACACCTTC.

The rearrangement uses TRBV27 and TRBJ2-7, with 10 nucleotides matching TRBD1. Germline V gives CDR1 MNHEY, CDR2 SMNVEV (reference sequence). Losses at the gene ends were 8 bases for V and 3 bases for J; bases not matched to a gene: 10. The CDR3 is made up of 15 amino acids. This CDR3 is CASSTERDRGYEQYF. The CDR3, as DNA: TGTGCCAGCTCGACGGAGCGGGACAGGGGCTACGAGCAGTACTTC.

This chain connects TRBV3-1 (or the pseudogene TRBV3-2) to TRBJ1-3; D is uncertain. Trimming took off 2 bases at V and 0 bases at J, with 11 bases between the two ends. The germline CDR1 and CDR2 sequences are LGHDT and YNNKEL (reference sequence). The CDR3 spans 16 residues. CDR3 in amino acids: CASSQIPIDSGNTIYF. The CDR3 nucleotides are TGTGCCAGCAGCCAAATCCCTATAGACTCTGGAAACACCATATATTTT.

The CDR3 sequence is CASSSGGTEAFF. The CDR3 region has the DNA TGTGCCAGCAGTTCGGGCGGCACTGAAGCTTTCTTT. The chain joins TRBV27 to TRBJ1-1; D is unresolved. The V end lost 4 bases, the J end lost 4 bases, and 7 bases lay between the germline ends. The CDR3 runs 12 residues. Germline V gene lookup returns CDR1 MNHEY and CDR2 SMNVEV (reference sequence).

The gene calls are TRBV6-5 and TRBJ1-5; D possibly corresponds to TRBD1 (6 bases). Germline values: CDR1 MNHEY, CDR2 SVGAGI. V shed 6 bases and J shed 0 bases, with 12 bases lying between them. This CDR3 comprises 15 residues. CDR3 coding DNA: TGTGCCAGCAGAATCGGGACAAATAGCAATCAGCCCCAGCATTTT. Residues: CASRIGTNSNQPQHF.

The J gene is TRBJ1-1, the V gene TRBV6-5; maybe TRBD1 (6 bases). This CDR3 is 14 amino acids long. Germline loops: CDR1 MNHEY, CDR2 SVGAGI. With 2 bases removed from V and 4 bases from J, the gap between germline ends came to 11 bases. In DNA, the CDR3 is TGTGCCAGCAGTTACCGGGGGGCGTTCACTGAAGCTTTCTTT. Encoded protein: CASSYRGAFTEAFF.

The chain joins TRBV6-5 to TRBJ1-6; the D gene is possibly TRBD1 (5 bases). CDR3 size: 14 residues. V was clipped by 3 bases and J by 10 bases, with 13 bases between them. Germline assignment: CDR1 MNHEY and CDR2 SVGAGI. The DNA for the CDR3 is TGTGCCAGCAGTTATGGAGGGGAGGTATCACCCCTCCACTTT. This sequence encodes CASSYGGEVSPLHF.

This clone has just one count. The V gene is TRBV10-1, the J gene TRBJ1-3, with TRBD1 matching 7 bases. V trimming: 9 bases; J trimming: 5 bases; junction bases outside the gene matches: 13. CDR1 is WNHNN and CDR2 is SYGVQD in the germline V gene (reference sequence). The CDR3 covers 15 residues. The DNA of the CDR3 is TGCGCCAGACCTAGACGACAGGGTAATAGAAACACCATATATTTT. Translated, it gives CARPRRQGNRNTIYF.

The V call is TRBV27, the J call TRBJ1-5, with D unresolved. Germline CDR1 and CDR2: MNHEY and SMNVEV (reference sequence). The CDR3 is 15 residues long. V was pared by 3 bases and J by 2 bases, with 11 bases between. The DNA for the CDR3 is TGTGCCAGCAGTTTTGGTTCAGCGGGCAATCAGCCCCAGCATTTT. Protein: CASSFGSAGNQPQHF.